The next 2 T cell receptor beta chains were all read from a single sample in a study of blood T cell repertoires in COVID-19. The assay was immunoSEQ multiplex PCR, and TCRdb's table has in-frame clones only and misses some. The table has hundreds of thousands of clones, nearly 90% seen once; the top ten hold 11%. Material: peripheral blood. These receptor sequences come from a woman in her twenties or thirties with COVID-19, enrolled during active disease.

This chain connects TRBV11-2 to TRBJ1-2; 7 bases are a match to TRBD1. Looked up from germline, CDR1 is SGHAT and CDR2 is FQNNGV. The V gene end was trimmed by 1 base and the J gene end by 8 bases; junction bases not matched to a gene: 13. The CDR3 totals 16 residues. The CDR3 is CASSLVSGGRKRGYTF. In nucleotides, the CDR3 is TGTGCCAGCAGCTTAGTGTCAGGGGGGAGAAAGAGAGGCTACACCTTC.

The chain couples TRBV4-1 to TRBJ2-3, with 9 bases that match TRBD1. V shed 4 bases, J shed 5 bases, and the junction held 4 bases outside the gene matches. Germline-derived CDR1 and CDR2 are MGHRA and YSYEKL. This CDR3 comprises 14 residues. Written as DNA, the CDR3 is TGCGCCAGCAGCCTCCGGACAGGGGTAGATACGCAGTATTTT. Translating it yields CASSLRTGVDTQYF.